These 8 T cell receptor beta chains originate from one sample sequenced in a study of T cell repertoires in aging, cancer and after chemotherapy. TRB rearrangements spanning V, D and J were amplified using mixed TRB-A/B primers. Via MiXCR, TCRdb re-called the multiplex PCR reads, giving one row per CDR3 protein. Altogether about 9,000 distinct CDR3 sequences are present, 20% to 30% being singletons, with the ten largest covering roughly 13%. Peripheral blood genomic DNA, not sorted cells or RNA, was the template. The specimen sequenced was blood. The source is a human donor with a blood cancer. The donor label of this sample is uncertain.

The V call is TRBV13, the J call TRBJ2-1; TRBD2 matches 13 bases. This CDR3 spans 19 amino acids. V gave up 8 bases and J gave up 0 bases; unmatched junction bases: 13. Germline CDR1 PRHDT, CDR2 FYEKMQ (reference sequence). CDR3 sequence: CASDSGTSGVRSSYNEQFF. CDR3 DNA: TGTGCCAGCGACTCTGGGACTAGCGGGGTCAGGAGCTCCTACAATGAGCAGTTCTTC.

This clonotype appeared many times. CDR3 protein: CAWAGGGPSPLHF. In DNA form, the CDR3 reads TGTGCCTGGGCGGGGGGGGGGCCCTCACCCCTCCACTTT. The V call is TRBV30, the J call TRBJ1-6; TRBD1 might be the D (6 bases). The CDR3 has 13 amino acids. Germline-derived CDR1 and CDR2 are GTSNPN and SVGIG (reference sequence). V dropped 5 bases and J dropped 10 bases, with 15 bases sitting between them.

This clonotype was recorded a few times. This rearrangement joins TRBV11-2 to TRBJ2-3; a weak D match, TRBD2 (7 bases). CDR1 is SGHAT and CDR2 is FQNNGV in the germline V gene. The CDR3 contains 16 residues. V lost 5 bases to trimming and J lost 1 base, with 16 bases between them. CDR3 in DNA: TGTGCCAGCAGCCTAAGGGGGGGACTTGGCACAGATACGCAGTATTTT. It is translated as CASSLRGGLGTDTQYF.

Within the sample, this clonotype is medium-sized. This sequence joins TRBV29-1 and TRBJ2-3; tentatively, D is TRBD2 (5 bases). Germline CDR1 and CDR2: SQVTM and ANQGSEA. This CDR3 has 15 amino acids. V gave up 3 bases and J gave up 2 bases, with 15 bases separating them. The CDR3 DNA reads as TGCAGCGTTGATTCGGGCCGGGAAAACACAGATACGCAGTATTTT. Amino acid sequence: CSVDSGRENTDTQYF.

The genes are TRBV7-9 and TRBJ1-4, with D uncertain. Germline lookup yields CDR1 SEHNR and CDR2 FQNEAQ (reference sequence). Between the trimmed V and J ends, which lost 5 bases and 3 bases, there was a span of 13 bases. The CDR3 is 15 residues long. The CDR3 spells CASSASGPANEKLFF. In DNA form, the CDR3 reads TGTGCCAGCAGCGCAAGTGGGCCGGCTAATGAAAAACTGTTTTTT.

This clonotype was observed a few times. The CDR3 loop is CASTPGQNYGYTF. Here the CDR3 DNA reads TGTGCCAGCACCCCGGGCCAGAACTATGGCTACACCTTC. The chain joins TRBV28 to TRBJ1-2; D call uncertain. Trimming took 7 bases from V and 2 from J, leaving 11 bases between them. CDR1 is MDHEN and CDR2 is SYDVKM in the germline V gene. The CDR3 is 13 amino acids.

By sample share, this clonotype is medium-sized. V usage is TRBV6-5 and J usage is TRBJ2-7; no definite D call. Trimming took off 0 bases at V and 5 bases at J, with 8 bases between the two ends. The CDR3 totals 13 residues. Germline V CDR1 and CDR2: MNHEY, SVGAGI. In nucleotides, the CDR3 is TGTGCCAGCAGTTACTCGGGGTCCGACGAGCAGTACTTC. It is translated as CASSYSGSDEQYF.

The chain uses TRBV20-1 and TRBJ2-5, with 15 bases aligning to TRBD2. CDR1 and CDR2 from the germline V gene are DFQATT and SNEGSKA (reference sequence). Trimming at V came to 6 bases and at J to 4 bases, leaving 3 bases not matched to a gene. This CDR3 region has 14 residues. CDR3 in DNA: TGCAGTGCCACGGGACTAGCGGGAGGAGAGACCCAGTACTTC. It encodes CSATGLAGGETQYF.